This T cell receptor (beta chain) was recovered during a study of T cell responses to AZD1222 COVID-19 vaccine. Profiled with immunoSEQ multiplex PCR; TCRdb holds only in-frame clones, not every one. Of around 150,000 clones listed, 90% are singletons. The V and J ends lost 5 bases and 4 bases, in that order; junction bases with no gene match: 7. CDR3 length: 17 residues. Germline values: CDR1 SGHTA, CDR2 FQGNSA. The V gene is TRBV7-2, the J gene TRBJ2-1, with 14 bases aligning to TRBD2. This receptor was identified in an adult who received the AZD1222 COVID-19 vaccine. Specimen: peripheral blood, collected 28 days after the second AZD1222 dose. The CDR3 region is CASSPRRLAGGYNEQFF. DNA for the CDR3: TGTGCCAGCAGCCCCCGGAGACTAGCGGGAGGGTACAATGAGCAGTTCTTC.